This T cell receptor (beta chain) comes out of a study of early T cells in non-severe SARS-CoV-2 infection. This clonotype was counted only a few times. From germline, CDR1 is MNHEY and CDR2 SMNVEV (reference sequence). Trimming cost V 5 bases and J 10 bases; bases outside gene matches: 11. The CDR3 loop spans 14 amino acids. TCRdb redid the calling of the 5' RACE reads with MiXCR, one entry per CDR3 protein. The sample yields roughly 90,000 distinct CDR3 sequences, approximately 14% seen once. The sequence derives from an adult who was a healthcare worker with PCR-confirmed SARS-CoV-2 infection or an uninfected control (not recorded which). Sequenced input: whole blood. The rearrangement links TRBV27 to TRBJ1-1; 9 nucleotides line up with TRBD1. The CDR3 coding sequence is TGTGCCAGCAGTACCCTAGGGACAGGGAGTGGAGCTTTCTTT. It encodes CASSTLGTGSGAFF.